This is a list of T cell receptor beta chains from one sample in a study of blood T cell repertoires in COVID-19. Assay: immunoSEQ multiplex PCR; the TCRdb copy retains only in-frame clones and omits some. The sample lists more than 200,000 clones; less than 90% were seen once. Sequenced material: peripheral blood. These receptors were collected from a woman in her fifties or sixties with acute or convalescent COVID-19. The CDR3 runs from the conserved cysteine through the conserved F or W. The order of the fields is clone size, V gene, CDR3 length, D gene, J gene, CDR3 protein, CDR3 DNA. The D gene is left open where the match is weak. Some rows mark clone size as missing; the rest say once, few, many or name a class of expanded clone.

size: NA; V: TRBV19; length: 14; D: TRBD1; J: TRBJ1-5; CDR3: CASSLTGGGKPQHF; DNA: TGTGCCAGTAGCCTGACAGGGGGTGGGAAGCCCCAGCATTTT
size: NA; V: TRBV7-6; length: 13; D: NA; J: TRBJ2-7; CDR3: CASSALGVYEQYF; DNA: TGTGCCAGCAGCGCCTTAGGAGTCTACGAGCAGTACTTC
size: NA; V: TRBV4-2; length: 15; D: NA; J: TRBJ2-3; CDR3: CASSPAGTSTDTQYF; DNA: TGTGCCAGCAGCCCCGCAGGGACTAGCACAGATACGCAGTATTTT
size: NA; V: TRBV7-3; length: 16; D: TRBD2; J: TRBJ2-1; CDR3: CASSPLAGQSYNEQFF; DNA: TGTGCCAGCAGCCCCCTAGCGGGGCAATCCTACAATGAGCAGTTCTTC
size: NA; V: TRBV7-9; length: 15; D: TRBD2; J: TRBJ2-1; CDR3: CASSPSGSSYNEQFF; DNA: TGTGCCAGCAGCCCTAGCGGGAGCTCCTACAATGAGCAGTTCTTC
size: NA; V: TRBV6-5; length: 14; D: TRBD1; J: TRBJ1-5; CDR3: CASSPGQINQPQHF; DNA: TGTGCCAGCAGTCCGGGACAGATCAATCAGCCCCAGCATTTT
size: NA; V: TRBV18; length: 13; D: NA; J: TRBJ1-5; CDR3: CASSSGVDQPQHF; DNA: TGTGCCAGCTCCTCCGGGGTGGATCAGCCCCAGCATTTT
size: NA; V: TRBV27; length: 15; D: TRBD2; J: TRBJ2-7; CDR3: CASSRGLAGTYEQYF; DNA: TGTGCCAGCAGCCGGGGACTAGCGGGAACCTACGAGCAGTACTTC
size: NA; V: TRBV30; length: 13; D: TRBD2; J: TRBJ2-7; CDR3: CAWRLAGMYEQYF; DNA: TGTGCCTGGAGGCTAGCGGGAATGTACGAGCAGTACTTC
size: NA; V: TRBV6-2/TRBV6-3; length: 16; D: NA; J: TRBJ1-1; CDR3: CASSYSQGLANTEAFF; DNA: TGTGCCAGCAGTTACTCGCAGGGTTTAGCGAACACTGAAGCTTTCTTT
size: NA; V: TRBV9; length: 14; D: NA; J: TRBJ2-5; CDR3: CASSRDNVQETQYF; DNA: TGTGCCAGCAGCCGGGACAACGTCCAAGAGACCCAGTACTTC
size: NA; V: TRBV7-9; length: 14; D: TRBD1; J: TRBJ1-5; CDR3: CASSRTGGGQPQHF; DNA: TGTGCCAGCAGCCGGACAGGGGGCGGTCAGCCCCAGCATTTT
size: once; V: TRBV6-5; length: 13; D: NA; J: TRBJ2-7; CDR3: CASGVPGTYEQYF; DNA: TGTGCCAGCGGGGTTCCAGGGACTTACGAGCAGTACTTC
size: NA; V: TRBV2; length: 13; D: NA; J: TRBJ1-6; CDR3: CAIPGGHNSPLHF; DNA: TGTGCCATCCCGGGAGGACACAATTCACCCCTCCACTTT
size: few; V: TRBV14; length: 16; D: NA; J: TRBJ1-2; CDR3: CASSRGLSQGPYGYTF; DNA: TGTGCCAGCAGCCGGGGGCTGTCCCAAGGTCCTTATGGCTACACCTTC
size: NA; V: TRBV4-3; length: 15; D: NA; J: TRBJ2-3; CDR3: CASSQISGFTDTQYF; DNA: TGCGCCAGCAGCCAAATTAGCGGTTTCACAGATACGCAGTATTTT
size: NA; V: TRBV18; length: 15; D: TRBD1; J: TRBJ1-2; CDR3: CASSPSVDRVNGYTF; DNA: TGTGCCAGCTCACCATCAGTGGACAGGGTCAATGGCTACACCTTC
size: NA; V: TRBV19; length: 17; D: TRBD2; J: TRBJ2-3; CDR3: CASSSRLAGPTTDTQYF; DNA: TGTGCCAGTAGTTCAAGACTAGCGGGGCCAACCACAGATACGCAGTATTTT
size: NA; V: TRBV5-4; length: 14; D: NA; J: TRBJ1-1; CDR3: CASRRGAGDTEAFF; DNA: TGTGCCAGCAGGCGGGGGGCAGGGGACACTGAAGCTTTCTTT
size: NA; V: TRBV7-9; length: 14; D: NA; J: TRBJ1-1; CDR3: CASSPQGKMAEAFF; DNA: TGTGCCAGCAGCCCACAGGGCAAGATGGCTGAAGCTTTCTTT
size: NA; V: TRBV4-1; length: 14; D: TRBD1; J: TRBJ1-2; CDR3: CASRRTGGLDGYTF; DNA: TGCGCCAGCAGAAGGACAGGGGGCTTGGATGGCTACACCTTC
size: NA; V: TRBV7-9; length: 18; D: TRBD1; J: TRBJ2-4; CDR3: CASSSGQGALLAKNIQYF; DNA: TGTGCCAGCAGCTCGGGACAGGGGGCCCTTCTAGCCAAAAACATTCAGTACTTC
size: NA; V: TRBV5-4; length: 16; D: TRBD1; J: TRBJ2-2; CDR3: CASSNRGRGNTGELFF; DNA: TGTGCCAGCAGCAACAGGGGGCGCGGGAACACCGGGGAGCTGTTTTTT
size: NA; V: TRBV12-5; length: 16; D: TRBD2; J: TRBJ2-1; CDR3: CASGLETSGSYNEQFF; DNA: TGTGCTAGTGGTTTGGAAACTAGCGGTTCCTACAATGAGCAGTTCTTC
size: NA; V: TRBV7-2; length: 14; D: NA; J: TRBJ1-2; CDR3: CASGGAPRDNGYTF; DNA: TGTGCCAGCGGGGGGGCCCCCAGGGACAATGGCTACACCTTC
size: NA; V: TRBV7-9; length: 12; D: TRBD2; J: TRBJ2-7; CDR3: CASSATSGEQYF; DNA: TGTGCCAGCAGCGCAACTAGCGGGGAGCAGTACTTC
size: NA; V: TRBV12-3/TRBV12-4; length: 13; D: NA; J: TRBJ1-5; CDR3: CASSRHLGQPQHF; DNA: TGTGCCAGCAGCAGACACCTGGGCCAGCCCCAGCATTTT
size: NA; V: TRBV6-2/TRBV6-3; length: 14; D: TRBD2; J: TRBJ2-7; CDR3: CASSRLAGAYEQYF; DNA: TGTGCCAGCAGTCGACTAGCGGGGGCCTACGAGCAGTACTTC
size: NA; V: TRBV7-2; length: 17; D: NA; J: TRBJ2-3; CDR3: CASSLFSGNRNTDTQYF; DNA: TGTGCCAGCAGCTTATTCTCAGGGAATCGCAATACAGATACGCAGTATTTT
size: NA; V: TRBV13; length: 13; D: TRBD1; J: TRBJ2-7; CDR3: CASSEDRGHEQYF; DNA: TGTGCCAGCAGCGAGGACAGGGGCCACGAGCAGTACTTC
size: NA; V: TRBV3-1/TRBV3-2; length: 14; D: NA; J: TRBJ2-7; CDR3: CASSPSTGAFEQYF; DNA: TGTGCCAGCAGCCCGAGCACTGGGGCCTTCGAGCAGTACTTC
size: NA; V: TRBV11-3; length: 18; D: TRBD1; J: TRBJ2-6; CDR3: CASSPGGAYPSGANVLTF; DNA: TGTGCCAGCAGCCCAGGGGGCGCTTACCCCTCTGGGGCCAACGTCCTGACTTTC
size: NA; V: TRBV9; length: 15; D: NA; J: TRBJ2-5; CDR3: CASSADWTGRVTQYF; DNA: TGTGCCAGCAGCGCCGACTGGACAGGGAGGGTGACCCAGTACTTC
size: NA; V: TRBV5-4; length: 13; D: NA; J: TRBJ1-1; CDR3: CASRPRYGTEAFF; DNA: TGTGCCAGCAGGCCGCGGTATGGCACTGAAGCTTTCTTT
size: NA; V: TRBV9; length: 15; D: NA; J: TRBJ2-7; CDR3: CASSVGHSLTYEQYF; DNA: TGTGCCAGCAGCGTAGGTCACAGTTTAACCTACGAGCAGTACTTC
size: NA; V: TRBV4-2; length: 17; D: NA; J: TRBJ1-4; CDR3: CASSQGNGRSGVEKLFF; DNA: TGTGCCAGCAGCCAAGGAAATGGCCGGTCGGGTGTTGAAAAACTGTTTTTT
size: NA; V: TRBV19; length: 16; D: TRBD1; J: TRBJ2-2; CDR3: CASSKTGTGNTGELFF; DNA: TGTGCCAGTAGTAAGACAGGGACGGGGAACACCGGGGAGCTGTTTTTT
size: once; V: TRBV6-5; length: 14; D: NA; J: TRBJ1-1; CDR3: CASSYEAGNTEAFF; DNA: TGTGCCAGCAGTTACGAAGCGGGAAACACTGAAGCTTTCTTT
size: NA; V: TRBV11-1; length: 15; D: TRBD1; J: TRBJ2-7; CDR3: CASSLEADRGGSQYF; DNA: TGTGCCAGCAGCTTAGAGGCGGACAGGGGAGGTTCTCAGTACTTC
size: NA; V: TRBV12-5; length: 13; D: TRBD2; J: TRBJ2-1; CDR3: CASGLGEGLEQFF; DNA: TGTGCTAGTGGTTTGGGGGAGGGTCTTGAGCAGTTCTTC
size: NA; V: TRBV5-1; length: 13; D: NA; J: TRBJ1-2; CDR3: CASSSAQGYGYTF; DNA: TGCGCCAGCAGCTCAGCTCAGGGTTATGGCTACACCTTC
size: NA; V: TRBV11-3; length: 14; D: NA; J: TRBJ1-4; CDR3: CASSPSGDREKLFF; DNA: TGTGCCAGCAGCCCCTCGGGCGACAGGGAAAAACTGTTTTTT
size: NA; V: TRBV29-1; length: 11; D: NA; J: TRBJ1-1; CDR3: CSVARGNEAFF; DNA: TGCAGCGTTGCTCGGGGGAATGAAGCTTTCTTT
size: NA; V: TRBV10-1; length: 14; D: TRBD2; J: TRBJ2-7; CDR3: CASRGTSGISEQYF; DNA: TGCGCCAGCAGGGGGACTAGCGGGATTAGCGAGCAGTACTTC
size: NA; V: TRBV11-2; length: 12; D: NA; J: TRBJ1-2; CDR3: CASSPTGYGYTF; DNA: TGTGCCAGCAGCCCGACAGGCTATGGCTACACCTTC
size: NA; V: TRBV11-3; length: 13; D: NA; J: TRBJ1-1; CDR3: CASSLGQGTEAFF; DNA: TGTGCCAGCAGCTTAGGGCAGGGGACTGAAGCTTTCTTT
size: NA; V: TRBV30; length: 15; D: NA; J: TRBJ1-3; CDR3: CAWSVRPGLGNTIYF; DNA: TGTGCCTGGAGTGTACGACCGGGACTGGGAAACACCATATATTTT
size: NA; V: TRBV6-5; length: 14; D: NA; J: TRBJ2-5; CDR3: CASREGGHRETQYF; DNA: TGTGCCAGCAGAGAGGGGGGGCATCGGGAGACCCAGTACTTC
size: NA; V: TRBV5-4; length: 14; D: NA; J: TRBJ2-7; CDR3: CASSLVGQTYEQYF; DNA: TGTGCCAGCAGCTTGGTTGGACAGACCTACGAGCAGTACTTC
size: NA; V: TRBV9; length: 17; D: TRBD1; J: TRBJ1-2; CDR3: CASSIHRGTGPNYGYTF; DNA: TGTGCCAGCAGCATCCACCGGGGGACAGGACCAAACTATGGCTACACCTTC
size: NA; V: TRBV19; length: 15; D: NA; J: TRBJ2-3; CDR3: CASSIAGVVVDTQYF; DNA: TGTGCCAGTAGTATAGCGGGAGTTGTGGTAGATACGCAGTATTTT
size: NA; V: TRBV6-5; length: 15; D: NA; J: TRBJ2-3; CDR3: CASSLGSTLTDTQYF; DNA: TGTGCCAGCAGTTTGGGCAGCACCCTCACAGATACGCAGTATTTT
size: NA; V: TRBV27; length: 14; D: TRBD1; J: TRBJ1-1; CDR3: CASSADRGNTEAFF; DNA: TGTGCCAGCAGTGCCGACAGGGGGAACACTGAAGCTTTCTTT
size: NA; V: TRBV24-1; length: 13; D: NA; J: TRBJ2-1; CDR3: CATSDRNYNEQFF; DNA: TGTGCCACCAGTGACCGTAATTACAATGAGCAGTTCTTC
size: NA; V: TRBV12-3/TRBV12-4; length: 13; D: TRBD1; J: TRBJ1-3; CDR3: CASRGTGRDTIYF; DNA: TGTGCCAGCAGGGGGACAGGGAGGGACACCATATATTTT
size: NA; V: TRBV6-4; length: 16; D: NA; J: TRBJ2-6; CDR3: CASSEGGASGANVLTF; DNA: TGTGCCAGCAGTGAAGGCGGGGCCTCTGGGGCCAACGTCCTGACTTTC
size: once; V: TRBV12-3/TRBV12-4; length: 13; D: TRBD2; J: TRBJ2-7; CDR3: CASSFGGDYEQYF; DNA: TGTGCCAGCAGTTTTGGGGGGGACTACGAGCAGTACTTC
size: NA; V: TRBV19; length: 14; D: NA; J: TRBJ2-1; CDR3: CASSPPQEYNEQFF; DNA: TGTGCCAGTAGTCCCCCACAGGAGTACAATGAGCAGTTCTTC
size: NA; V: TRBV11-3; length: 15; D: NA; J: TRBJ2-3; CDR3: CASSLGGPSTDTQYF; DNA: TGTGCCAGCAGCTTAGGCGGCCCTTCCACAGATACGCAGTATTTT
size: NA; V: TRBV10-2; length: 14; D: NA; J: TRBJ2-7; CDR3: CASSGAGARLEQYF; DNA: TGCGCCAGCAGTGGCGCGGGGGCGCGTCTCGAGCAGTACTTC